This TCR beta chain appears in the sequencing data of a study of patients and donors after allogeneic stem cell transplantation (dated by TCRdb to 2020 to 2022). Library prep was done by RT-PCR. Sequencing used a NextSeq 550. TCRdb passed the public sequencing reads through fastp at Q25 and MiXCR, retaining productive beta sequences. Identical CDR3 protein sequences are pooled into one entry, listed with their most common genes and DNA. This sample is represented by roughly 940,000 distinct CDR3 sequences; roughly 17% of them were singletons. The top ten clonotypes cover around 6% of the sample. This clonotype was seen a handful of times. This clone's antigen is unknown. No base qualities exist here, and no much larger clone lies one base off it. From cysteine to phenylalanine, the CDR3 is 20 amino acids long. Here the CDR3 DNA is all that survives: 60 bases in frame from base 1. The germline V gene gives CDR1 as LGHNA and CDR2 as YNFKEQ. The V end gives up 2 bases and the J end 2 bases, leaving 19 bases in the junction not matched to a gene.

The clonotype comes from a human donor who was either an allogeneic HSCT recipient or a stem cell or donor lymphocyte infusion donor (not recorded which). It is not recorded whose cells these are; they may come from a transplant donor. This sequence uses TRBV4-2 and TRBJ2-5, with TRBD1 identical over 8 junction bases. Sequencing was done on a sample of blood, either unsorted or a sorted T cell fraction (not recorded which). The nucleotides are TGTGCCAGCAGCCAATTCTTTGGACAGGGTAACGGATTGGGGCAAGAGACCCAGTACTTC. Translated, this is CASSQFFGQGNGLGQETQYF.